Listed below are T cell receptor beta chains from one sample, sequenced in a study of cytomegalovirus exposure and HLA in healthy donors. TCRdb's table, derived via immunoSEQ multiplex PCR, lists solely in-frame clones and lacks some. Among under 200,000 clones, roughly 90% were seen once, and the ten largest hold 9% to 12%. The sample taken for sequencing was PBMCs. The receptors come from a woman between 18 and 30 years old in good health and CMV-seropositive. The conserved cysteine and the conserved F or W are not part of the CDR3 here.

>TRBV30|TRBJ1-4
AWSFLQGAGEKLF
>TRBV9|TRBJ1-2
ASSVGELGGYT
>TRBV5-1|TRBJ2-2
ASRIGYAGELF
>TRBV6-5|TRBJ2-2
AGSTGRDHTGELF
>TRBV5-1|TRBJ1-2
ASSPRDIGSYGYT
>TRBV27|TRBJ2-5
ASSSPGETGQETQY
>TRBV27|TRBJ2-7
ASSWASGFSYEQY
>TRBV7-9|TRBJ2-3
ASSFLPSGGPSTDTQY
>TRBV28|TRBJ1-4
ASSRRGATNEKLF
>TRBV7-6|TRBJ2-5
ASSFSNSVETQY
>TRBV28|TRBJ2-2
ASSLVRLAAGELF
>TRBV7-3|TRBJ2-3
ASSLAGLGVLDTQY
>TRBV5-4|TRBJ1-1
ASSLVGGGTEAF
>TRBV28|TRBJ1-5
ASSQTGGNQPQH
>TRBV28|TRBJ2-7
ATYRDRVSEQY
>TRBV27|TRBJ1-5
ASTGTRGQPQH
>TRBV5-6|TRBJ2-2
ASSFWGGPGELF
>TRBV6-4|TRBJ1-1
ASSASTGGTEAF
>TRBV14|TRBJ2-2
ASSQTGLSTGELF
>TRBV2|TRBJ1-3
ASRDNRNTIY
>TRBV10-3|TRBJ2-7
AIRGGQKTYEQY
>TRBV7-3|TRBJ2-1
ASSFRVHNEQF
>TRBV28|TRBJ1-4
ASGRQTATNEKLF
>TRBV21-1|TRBJ2-1
ASSNTGTLQGNEQF
>TRBV30|TRBJ2-3
AWSPLAGLSDTQY
>TRBV6-1|TRBJ2-7
ASRGLNYEQY
>TRBV12-5|TRBJ2-5
ASGFFPGTPQETQY
>TRBV18|TRBJ1-5
ASSPRDREDQPQH
>TRBV2|TRBJ2-5
ASSLDRGQETQY
>TRBV28|TRBJ2-1
ASSTRGTIVNEQF
>TRBV5-3|TRBJ2-7
ARTSGEGPYEQY
>TRBV14|TRBJ2-1
ASSQDARGYNEQF
>TRBV29-1|TRBJ1-1
SVGGGPILLEAF
>TRBV7-7|TRBJ2-7
ASSSGQGGEQY
>TRBV6-6|TRBJ1-1
ASRHRVVNTEAF
>TRBV7-9|TRBJ1-3
ASSLGESGNTIY
>TRBV28|TRBJ2-7
ASSPPYAVSEQY
>TRBV7-2|TRBJ2-3
ASSKQGTDTQY
>TRBV23-1|TRBJ2-7
ASGGHLSSYEQY
>TRBV11-2|TRBJ2-3
ASSLGVRATSTDTQY
>TRBV7-2|TRBJ2-7
ASSLVEGAYEQY
>TRBV4-2|TRBJ1-5
ASSPSSGTGYQPQH
>TRBV27|TRBJ2-2
ASREDRGYRVTGELF
>TRBV6-1|TRBJ2-5
ASSPRETQY
>TRBV28|TRBJ1-1
ASSVNQEKAF
>TRBV9|TRBJ2-7
ASSPNSDYGTSHEQY
>TRBV27|TRBJ2-1
ASSFRGTYNEQF
>TRBV7-2|TRBJ1-2
AIIGQGALDYGYT
>TRBV30|TRBJ2-7
AWSTTVRGAYEQY
>TRBV4-2|TRBJ1-5
ASSQATGVDNQPQH
>TRBV7-9|TRBJ2-7
ASSDPGLQLSYEQY
>TRBV30|TRBJ1-1
ACTGTGGTEAF
>TRBV5-6|TRBJ2-1
ASSLLAGGGNEQF
>TRBV14|TRBJ1-4
ASSQEAGREKLF
>TRBV5-1|TRBJ2-2
ASKPLAGDNTGELF
>TRBV18|TRBJ2-7
ASSLGGDYEQY